The rows below give T cell receptor beta chains drawn from one sample of a study of blood T cell repertoires in COVID-19. Assay used: immunoSEQ multiplex PCR; TCRdb lists only in-frame clones, some missing. The top ten hold roughly 7.9% of the sample, which has more than 140,000 clones, around 80% seen once. The sequenced sample consisted of peripheral blood. These receptors were collected from a woman aged 50 to 60 in a cohort sampled during active or convalescent COVID-19. The CDR3 runs from the conserved cysteine through the conserved F or W. D genes are given only for firm matches. Not all rows give a size; the values are once, few, many and, for expanded clones, a class.

-	12	TRBV5-5	TRBJ2-5	TRBD2	CASGDYQETQYF	TGTGCCAGCGGGGACTATCAAGAGACCCAGTACTTC
-	15	TRBV18	TRBJ1-6	-	CASSLQGGGSQALHF	TGTGCCAGCTCCTTGCAGGGAGGGGGAAGTCAAGCCCTCCACTTT
-	17	TRBV7-2	TRBJ2-7	TRBD1	CASSSLLQGASFYEQYF	TGTGCCAGCAGTTCACTCTTACAGGGGGCATCCTTCTACGAGCAGTACTTC
-	14	TRBV4-1	TRBJ2-5	TRBD1	CASSPQGFQETQYF	TGCGCCAGCAGCCCACAGGGGTTTCAAGAGACCCAGTACTTC
few	15	TRBV18	TRBJ2-7	TRBD1	CASSPFRDRAYEQYF	TGTGCCAGCTCACCCTTCCGGGACAGGGCCTACGAGCAGTACTTC
-	15	TRBV5-1	TRBJ1-1	-	CASSFDEGVNTEAFF	TGCGCCAGCAGCTTTGACGAGGGCGTTAACACTGAAGCTTTCTTT
-	14	TRBV5-6	TRBJ1-2	-	CASSFGGANYGYTF	TGTGCCAGCAGCTTTGGGGGGGCTAACTATGGCTACACCTTC
-	16	TRBV4-1	TRBJ2-1	TRBD1	CASSPEGTGLYNEQFF	TGCGCCAGCAGCCCAGAAGGGACAGGGCTCTACAATGAGCAGTTCTTC
-	12	TRBV27	TRBJ2-3	-	CASSLGAGTQYF	TGTGCCAGCAGTTTGGGAGCAGGCACGCAGTATTTT
-	16	TRBV7-2	TRBJ2-7	TRBD2	CASSLGWRGGSYEQYF	TGTGCCAGCAGCTTAGGATGGCGGGGGGGCTCCTACGAGCAGTACTTC
-	15	TRBV3-1/TRBV3-2	TRBJ2-3	-	CASSRGGASTDTQYF	TGTGCCAGCAGCCGGGGCGGGGCTAGCACAGATACGCAGTATTTT
-	14	TRBV3-1/TRBV3-2	TRBJ2-7	TRBD2	CASSPLAGSYEQYF	TGTGCCAGCAGCCCCTTAGCGGGGTCCTACGAGCAGTACTTC
-	16	TRBV5-4	TRBJ2-1	-	CASSLFQTPSYNEQFF	TGTGCCAGCAGCTTGTTCCAGACCCCTAGCTACAATGAGCAGTTCTTC
-	14	TRBV24-1	TRBJ2-5	-	CATSANGAQETQYF	TGTGCCACCAGTGCCAACGGAGCCCAAGAGACCCAGTACTTC
-	15	TRBV6-5	TRBJ1-3	-	CASKITSSSGNTIYF	TGTGCCAGCAAGATCACTTCGAGCTCTGGAAACACCATATATTTT
-	14	TRBV24-1	TRBJ2-7	-	CATSDSTPAYEQYF	TGTGCCACCAGTGATTCCACTCCCGCCTACGAGCAGTACTTC
-	15	TRBV7-8	TRBJ1-2	TRBD1	CASSPTRTGGDGYTF	TGTGCCAGCAGCCCAACCCGGACAGGAGGAGATGGCTACACCTTC
-	15	TRBV6-5	TRBJ2-1	TRBD2	CASSYTRRGINEQFF	TGTGCCAGCAGTTACACTCGGCGGGGGATAAATGAGCAGTTCTTC
-	17	TRBV10-3	TRBJ1-1	-	CAISESMTQTRSAEAFF	TGTGCCATCAGTGAGTCCATGACCCAAACCCGGAGCGCTGAAGCTTTCTTT
-	14	TRBV13	TRBJ1-3	-	CASSLERSGNTIYF	TGTGCCAGCAGCTTAGAACGGTCTGGAAACACCATATATTTT
-	13	TRBV12-5	TRBJ2-5	-	CASGSWTEETQYF	TGTGCTAGTGGTTCGTGGACAGAGGAGACCCAGTACTTC
-	15	TRBV12-5	TRBJ2-1	-	CASGLRGATGNEQFF	TGTGCTAGTGGTTTGCGGGGGGCCACAGGGAATGAGCAGTTCTTC
many	14	TRBV6-5	TRBJ1-1	-	CASSYGGANTEAFF	TGTGCCAGCAGTTACGGTGGGGCAAACACTGAAGCTTTCTTT
few	15	TRBV6-5	TRBJ2-2	-	CASKIQGSNTGELFF	TGTGCCAGCAAAATACAGGGATCGAACACCGGGGAGCTGTTTTTT
few	17	TRBV23-1	TRBJ2-5	-	CASSQLFFRGAGETQYF	TGCGCCAGCAGTCAATTATTTTTCCGGGGGGCCGGTGAGACCCAGTACTTC
once	14	TRBV10-1	TRBJ2-3	TRBD1	CASRPGQGTDTQYF	TGCGCCAGCAGACCGGGACAGGGGACAGATACGCAGTATTTT
-	13	TRBV7-7	TRBJ2-5	-	CASSLGEKETQYF	TGTGCTAGCAGCTTAGGGGAGAAAGAGACCCAGTACTTC
-	16	TRBV7-8	TRBJ1-5	TRBD1	CASSQGRQGLNQPQHF	TGTGCCAGCAGCCAAGGAAGACAGGGGCTCAATCAGCCCCAGCATTTT
few	15	TRBV19	TRBJ2-5	TRBD2	CASSGTSGGKETQYF	TGTGCCAGTAGTGGGACTAGCGGGGGAAAAGAGACCCAGTACTTC
-	14	TRBV11-2	TRBJ1-3	-	CASSRGSAGNTIYF	TGTGCCAGCAGCCGGGGGTCGGCTGGAAACACCATATATTTT
-	13	TRBV6-2/TRBV6-3	TRBJ1-2	-	CASSFNRNYGYTF	TGTGCCAGCAGTTTTAACAGAAACTATGGCTACACCTTC
few	19	TRBV3-1/TRBV3-2	TRBJ2-3	TRBD2	CASSQVGLAGGPRTDTQYF	TGTGCCAGCAGCCAAGTGGGGCTAGCGGGGGGGCCTCGCACAGATACGCAGTATTTT
-	17	TRBV4-3	TRBJ2-1	TRBD1	CASSQGTDRESYNEQFF	TGCGCCAGCAGCCAAGGAACCGACAGGGAGTCCTACAATGAGCAGTTCTTC
-	14	TRBV12-2	TRBJ2-1	-	CASRLRGRVNEQFF	TGTGCAAGTCGCTTACGAGGCCGCGTAAATGAGCAGTTCTTC
-	16	TRBV19	TRBJ2-2	TRBD2	CASSMWLAGDTGELFF	TGTGCCAGTAGTATGTGGCTAGCGGGGGACACCGGGGAGCTGTTTTTT
few	13	TRBV29-1	TRBJ1-5	TRBD1	CSARDRGNQPQHF	TGCAGCGCTAGGGACAGGGGCAATCAGCCCCAGCATTTT
few	14	TRBV6-5	TRBJ2-3	-	CATFSRASTDTQYF	TGTGCCACGTTCTCCAGGGCGAGCACAGATACGCAGTATTTT
-	16	TRBV10-2	TRBJ1-1	-	CASRRGQSPLNTEAFF	TGCGCCAGCAGGAGAGGACAATCCCCACTGAACACTGAAGCTTTCTTT
-	17	TRBV19	TRBJ1-4	-	CASSIRSRGTTNEKLFF	TGTGCCAGTAGTATCCGTTCCAGGGGAACAACTAATGAAAAACTGTTTTTT
-	13	TRBV11-2	TRBJ1-2	TRBD1	CASSSQGGYGYTF	TGTGCCAGCAGCTCTCAGGGGGGCTATGGCTACACCTTC
once	13	TRBV6-5	TRBJ1-5	TRBD1	CASTRDRAQPQHF	TGTGCCAGCACCCGGGACAGGGCTCAGCCCCAGCATTTT
-	13	TRBV19	TRBJ1-1	-	CASSDRLNTEAFF	TGTGCCAGTTCCGACAGGCTTAACACTGAAGCTTTCTTT
-	14	TRBV7-2	TRBJ2-7	-	CASSFRVNSYEQYF	TGTGCCAGCAGCTTCAGGGTAAACTCCTACGAGCAGTACTTC
-	14	TRBV5-1	TRBJ1-1	-	CASSHGTPNTEAFF	TGCGCCAGCAGCCACGGGACACCGAACACTGAAGCTTTCTTT
-	14	TRBV7-3	TRBJ2-5	-	CASSLGRDSATQYF	TGTGCCAGCAGCTTAGGGCGGGACTCGGCGACCCAGTACTTC
many	17	TRBV7-8	TRBJ1-5	TRBD1	CASSPGGTGIVNQPQHF	TGTGCCAGCAGCCCCGGAGGGACAGGGATCGTAAATCAGCCCCAGCATTTT
-	12	TRBV29-1	TRBJ2-7	TRBD1	CSVKRQGYEQYF	TGCAGCGTAAAACGACAGGGTTACGAGCAGTACTTC
-	16	TRBV7-6	TRBJ2-1	-	CASSLTGPLEYNEQFF	TGTGCCAGCAGCTTAACAGGGCCCTTAGAGTACAATGAGCAGTTCTTC
-	14	TRBV7-9	TRBJ1-2	-	CASGTARRGNGYTF	TGTGCCAGCGGTACAGCGCGGCGGGGTAATGGCTACACCTTC
-	13	TRBV29-1	TRBJ1-1	-	CSVGEDRSRGAFF	TGCAGCGTTGGGGAAGACAGGTCTCGGGGAGCTTTCTTT
-	15	TRBV6-6	TRBJ2-1	TRBD2	CASSYVAGRTNEQFF	TGTGCCAGCAGTTATGTAGCGGGGCGTACCAATGAGCAGTTCTTC
-	15	TRBV2	TRBJ1-1	TRBD1	CASSELQGSVTEAFF	TGTGCCAGCAGTGAATTACAGGGGTCCGTCACTGAAGCTTTCTTT
-	12	TRBV29-1	TRBJ2-7	-	CSVVLASYEQYF	TGCAGCGTTGTGCTGGCATCCTACGAGCAGTACTTC
-	13	TRBV7-8	TRBJ1-1	-	CASSLRGNTEAFF	TGTGCCAGCAGCTTAAGAGGTAACACTGAAGCTTTCTTT
-	15	TRBV2	TRBJ2-5	-	CASRSSLAPQETQYF	TGTGCCAGCAGGTCCTCACTAGCTCCTCAGGAGACCCAGTACTTC
-	13	TRBV6-2/TRBV6-3	TRBJ1-2	TRBD1	CASSYLTGAGYTF	TGTGCCAGCAGTTACTTAACAGGGGCTGGCTACACCTTC
-	13	TRBV2	TRBJ1-5	-	CASRTYSNQPQHF	TGTGCCAGCAGAACTTATAGCAATCAGCCCCAGCATTTT
-	13	TRBV3-1/TRBV3-2	TRBJ1-6	-	CASSQNSGSPLHF	TGTGCCAGCAGCCAGAACAGCGGTTCACCCCTCCACTTT